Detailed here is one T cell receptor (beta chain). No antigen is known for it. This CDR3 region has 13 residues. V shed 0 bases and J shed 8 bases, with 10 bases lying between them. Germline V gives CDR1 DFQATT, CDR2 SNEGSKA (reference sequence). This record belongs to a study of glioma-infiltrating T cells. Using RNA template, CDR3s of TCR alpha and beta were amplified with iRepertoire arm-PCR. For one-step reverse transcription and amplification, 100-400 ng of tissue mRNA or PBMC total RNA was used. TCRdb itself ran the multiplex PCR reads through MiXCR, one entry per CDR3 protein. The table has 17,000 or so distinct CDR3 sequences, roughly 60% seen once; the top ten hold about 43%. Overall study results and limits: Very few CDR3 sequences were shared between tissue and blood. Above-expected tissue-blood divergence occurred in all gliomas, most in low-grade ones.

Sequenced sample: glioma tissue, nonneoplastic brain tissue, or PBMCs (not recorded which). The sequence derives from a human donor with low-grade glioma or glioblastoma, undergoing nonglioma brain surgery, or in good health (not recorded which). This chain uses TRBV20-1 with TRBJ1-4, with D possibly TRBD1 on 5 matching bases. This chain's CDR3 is CSARDRDSEKLFF. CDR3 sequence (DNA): TGCAGTGCTAGAGACAGGGATAGCGAAAAACTGTTTTTT.